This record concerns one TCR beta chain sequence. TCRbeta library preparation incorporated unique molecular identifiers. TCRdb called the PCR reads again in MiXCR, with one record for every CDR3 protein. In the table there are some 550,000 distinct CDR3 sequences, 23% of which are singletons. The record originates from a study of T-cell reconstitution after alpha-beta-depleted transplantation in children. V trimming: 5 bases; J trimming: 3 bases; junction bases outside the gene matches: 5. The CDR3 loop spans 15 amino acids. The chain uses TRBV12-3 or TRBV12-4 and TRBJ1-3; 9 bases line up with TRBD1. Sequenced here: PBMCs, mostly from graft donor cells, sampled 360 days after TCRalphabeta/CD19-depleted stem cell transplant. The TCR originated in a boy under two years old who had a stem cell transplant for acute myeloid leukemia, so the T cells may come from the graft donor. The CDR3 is CASSKQGAYGNTIYF. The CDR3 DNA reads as TGTGCCAGCAGTAAACAGGGGGCATATGGAAACACCATATATTTT.